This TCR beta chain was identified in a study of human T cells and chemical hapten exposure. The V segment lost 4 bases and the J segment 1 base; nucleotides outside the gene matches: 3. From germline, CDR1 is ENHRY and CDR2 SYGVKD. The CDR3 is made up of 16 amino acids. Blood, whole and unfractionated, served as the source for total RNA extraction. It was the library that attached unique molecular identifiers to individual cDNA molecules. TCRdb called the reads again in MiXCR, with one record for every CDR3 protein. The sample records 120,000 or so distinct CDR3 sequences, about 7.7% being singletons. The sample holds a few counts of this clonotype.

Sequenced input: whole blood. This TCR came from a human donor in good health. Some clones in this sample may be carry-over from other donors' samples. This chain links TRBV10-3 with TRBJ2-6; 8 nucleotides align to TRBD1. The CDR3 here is CAISGQGISGANVLTF. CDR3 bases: TGTGCCATCAGTGGACAGGGGATATCTGGGGCCAACGTCCTGACTTTC.